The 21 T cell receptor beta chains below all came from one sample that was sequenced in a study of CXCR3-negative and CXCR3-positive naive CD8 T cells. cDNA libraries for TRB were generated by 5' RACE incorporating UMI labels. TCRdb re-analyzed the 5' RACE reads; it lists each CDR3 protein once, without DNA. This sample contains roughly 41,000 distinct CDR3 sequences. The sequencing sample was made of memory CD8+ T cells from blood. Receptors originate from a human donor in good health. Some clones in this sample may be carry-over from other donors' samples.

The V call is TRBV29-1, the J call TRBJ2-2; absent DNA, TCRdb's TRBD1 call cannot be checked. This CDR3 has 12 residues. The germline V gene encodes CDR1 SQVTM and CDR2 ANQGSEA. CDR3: CSSQGISGELFF.

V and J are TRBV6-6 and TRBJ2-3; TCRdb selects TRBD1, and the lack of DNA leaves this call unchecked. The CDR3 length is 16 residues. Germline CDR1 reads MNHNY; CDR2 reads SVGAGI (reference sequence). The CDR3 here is CASSHPQVSSTDTQYF.

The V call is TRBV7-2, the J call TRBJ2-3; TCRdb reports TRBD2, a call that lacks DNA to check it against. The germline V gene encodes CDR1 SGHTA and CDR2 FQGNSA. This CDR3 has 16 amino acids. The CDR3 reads CASSPTSGRPSDTQYF. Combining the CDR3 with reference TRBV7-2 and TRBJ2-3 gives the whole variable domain GAGVSQSPSNKVTEKGKDVELRCDPISGHTALYWYRQSLGQGLEFLIYFQGNSAPDKSGLPSDRFSAERTGGSVSTLTIQRTQQEDSAVYLCASSPTSGRPSDTQYFGPGTRLTVL.

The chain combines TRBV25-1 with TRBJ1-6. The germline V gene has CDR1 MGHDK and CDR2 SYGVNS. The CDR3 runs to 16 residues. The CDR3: CASSGLMETRNSPLHF.

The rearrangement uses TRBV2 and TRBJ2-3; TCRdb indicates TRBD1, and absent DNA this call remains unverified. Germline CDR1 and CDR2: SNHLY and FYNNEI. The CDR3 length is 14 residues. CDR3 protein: CASSDRGRTDTQYF.

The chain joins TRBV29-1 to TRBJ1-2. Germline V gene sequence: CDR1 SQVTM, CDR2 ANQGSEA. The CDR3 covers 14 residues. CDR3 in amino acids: CSVGLRDSYYGYTF.

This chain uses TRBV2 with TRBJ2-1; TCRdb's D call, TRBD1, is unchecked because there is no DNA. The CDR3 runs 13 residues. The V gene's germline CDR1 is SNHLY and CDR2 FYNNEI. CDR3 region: CASRNRDYNEQFF.

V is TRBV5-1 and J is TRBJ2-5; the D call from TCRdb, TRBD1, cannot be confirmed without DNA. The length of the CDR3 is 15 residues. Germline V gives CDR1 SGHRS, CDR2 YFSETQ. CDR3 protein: CASSWEAGVEETQYF.

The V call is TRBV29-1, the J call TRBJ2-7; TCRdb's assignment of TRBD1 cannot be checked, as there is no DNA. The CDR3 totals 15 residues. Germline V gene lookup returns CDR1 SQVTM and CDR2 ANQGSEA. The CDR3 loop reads CSVDDLHTGGGEQYF.

The CDR3 loop reads CSVEDLSGLAGVQYQETQYF. The V and J genes are TRBV29-1 and TRBJ2-5; without DNA, the TCRdb call of TRBD2 cannot be checked. Germline V gene sequence: CDR1 SQVTM, CDR2 ANQGSEA. This CDR3 is built from 20 residues.

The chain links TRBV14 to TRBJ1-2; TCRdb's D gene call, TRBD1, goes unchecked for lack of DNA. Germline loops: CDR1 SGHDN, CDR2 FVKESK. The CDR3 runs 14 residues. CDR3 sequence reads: CASSQVLRPNGYTF.

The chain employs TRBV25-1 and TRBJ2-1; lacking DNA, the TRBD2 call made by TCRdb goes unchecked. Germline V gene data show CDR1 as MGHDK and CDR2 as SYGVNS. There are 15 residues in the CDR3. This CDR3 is CASSLAGGTYNEQFF.

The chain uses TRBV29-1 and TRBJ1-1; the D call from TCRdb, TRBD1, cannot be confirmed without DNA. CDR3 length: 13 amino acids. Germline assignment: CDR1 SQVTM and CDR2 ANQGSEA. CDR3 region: CSVGDSPNTEAFF.

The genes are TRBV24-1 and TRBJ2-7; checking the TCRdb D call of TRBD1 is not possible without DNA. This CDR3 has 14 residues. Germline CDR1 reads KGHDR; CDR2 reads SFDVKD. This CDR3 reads CATYARAGVYEQYF.

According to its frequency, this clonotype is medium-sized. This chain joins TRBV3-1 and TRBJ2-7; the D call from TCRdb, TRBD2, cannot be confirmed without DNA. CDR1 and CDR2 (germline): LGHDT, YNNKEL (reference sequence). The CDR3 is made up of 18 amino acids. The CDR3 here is CASSQVSLSGGPSYEQYF.

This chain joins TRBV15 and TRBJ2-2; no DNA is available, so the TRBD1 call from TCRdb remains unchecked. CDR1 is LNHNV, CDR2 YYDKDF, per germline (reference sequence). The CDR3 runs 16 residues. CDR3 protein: CATSRGRGGLTGELFF.

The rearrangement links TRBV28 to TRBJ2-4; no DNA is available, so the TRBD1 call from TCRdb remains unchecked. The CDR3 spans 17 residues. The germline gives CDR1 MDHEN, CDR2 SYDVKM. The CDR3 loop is CASSPSLGGAAKNIQYF.

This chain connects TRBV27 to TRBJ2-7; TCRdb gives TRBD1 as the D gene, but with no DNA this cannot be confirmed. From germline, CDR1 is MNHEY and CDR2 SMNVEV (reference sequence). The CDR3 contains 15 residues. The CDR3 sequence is CASSSQRDSNYEQYF.

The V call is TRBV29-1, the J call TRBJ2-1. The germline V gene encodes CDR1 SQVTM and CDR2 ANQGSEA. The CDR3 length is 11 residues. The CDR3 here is CSVVFVDEQFF.

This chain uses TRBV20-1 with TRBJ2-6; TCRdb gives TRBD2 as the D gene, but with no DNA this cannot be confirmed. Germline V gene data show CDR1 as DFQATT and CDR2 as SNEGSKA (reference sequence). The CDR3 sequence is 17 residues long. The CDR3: CSARPFGRLSGANVLTF.

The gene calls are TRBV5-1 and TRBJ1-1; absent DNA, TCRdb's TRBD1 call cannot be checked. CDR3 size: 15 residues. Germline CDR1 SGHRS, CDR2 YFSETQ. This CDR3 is CASSLVGTDNTEAFF.